Listed here are 24 T cell receptor beta chains from one sample, sequenced in a study of cytomegalovirus exposure and HLA in healthy donors. Libraries were prepared by immunoSEQ multiplex PCR; TCRdb keeps only in-frame clonotypes and omits some of them. The table shows roughly 150,000 clones, with around 81% occurring only once. The sequenced sample consisted of PBMCs. The source is a man aged 30-40 years in good health and CMV-seropositive.

This clone came up a few times. CDR3 in DNA: TGTGCCAGCAGTGAGAGGGGAGGCTACGAGCAGTACTTC. Translation: CASSERGGYEQYF. The chain uses TRBV6-1 and TRBJ2-7; possibly TRBD2 for D (6 bases). There are 13 residues in the CDR3. The V gene's germline CDR1 is MNHNS and CDR2 SASEGT. V shed 3 bases and J shed 3 bases, with 9 bases lying between them.

This clone is a singleton in its sample. This chain uses TRBV7-2 with TRBJ2-3, with 10 bases identical to TRBD2. The CDR3 sequence is 15 residues long. Trimming took 3 bases from V and 2 from J; bases not matched to a gene: 2. The germline V gene has CDR1 SGHTA and CDR2 FQGNSA. The CDR3 DNA reads as TGTGCCAGCAGCTTGCTAGCGGGGGTCACAGATACGCAGTATTTT. As protein: CASSLLAGVTDTQYF.

The chain links TRBV2 to TRBJ2-7, with a tentative D call TRBD1 (6 bases). Looked up from germline, CDR1 is SNHLY and CDR2 is FYNNEI. This CDR3 comprises 13 residues. V lost 9 bases and J 3 bases, leaving 15 bases between the germline ends. CDR3 protein: CASLGQNYYEQYF. CDR3 coding DNA: TGTGCCAGTCTGGGACAAAACTACTACGAGCAGTACTTC.

V gene TRBV6-5 combines with J gene TRBJ2-7; tentative D call: TRBD1 (7 bases). The CDR3 runs to 11 residues. The V gene lost 7 bases and the J gene lost 9 bases, with 13 bases spanning the gap. The V gene's germline CDR1 is MNHEY and CDR2 SVGAGI. The CDR3 nucleotides read TGTGCCAGCACCGCAGGGGGAGGGCAGTACTTC. Its protein is CASTAGGGQYF.

V usage is TRBV7-6 and J usage is TRBJ2-2, with D possibly TRBD1 on 5 matching bases. This CDR3 spans 13 amino acids. Trimming stripped 6 bases from V and 7 bases from J, with 12 bases between. Germline CDR1 reads SGHVS; CDR2 reads FNYEAQ. CDR3 DNA: TGTGCCAGCAGGTCGACAGCTTTCGGGGAGCTGTTTTTT. Encoded protein: CASRSTAFGELFF. Combining the CDR3 with reference TRBV7-6 and TRBJ2-2 gives the whole variable domain GAGVSQSPRYKVTKRGQDVALRCDPISGHVSLYWYRQALGQGPEFLTYFNYEAQQDKSGLPNDRFSAERPEGSISTLTIQRTEQRDSAMYRCASRSTAFGELFFGEGSRLTVL.

This chain joins TRBV27 and TRBJ1-2, with 12 bases that match TRBD1. CDR3 size: 14 residues. V trimming: 5 bases; J trimming: 8 bases; junction bases outside the gene matches: 6. Germline lookup yields CDR1 MNHEY and CDR2 SMNVEV (reference sequence). This CDR3 reads CASSPGTGGLGYTF. The CDR3 nucleotides read TGTGCCAGCAGTCCAGGGACAGGGGGCCTGGGCTACACCTTC.

The V call is TRBV5-8, the J call TRBJ2-1, with D possibly being TRBD2 (5 bases). Germline V gives CDR1 SGHTS, CDR2 YDEGEE. Trimming took 1 base from V and 3 from J, leaving 11 bases between them. The CDR3 consists of 15 residues. DNA of the CDR3: TGTGCCAGCAGCTTGTCGGGAAACAGCTACAATGAGCAGTTCTTC. Translated: CASSLSGNSYNEQFF.

This chain uses TRBV7-2 with TRBJ1-2; TRBD1 is a possible D gene (6 bases). Germline V gene lookup returns CDR1 SGHTA and CDR2 FQGNSA. V dropped 1 base and J dropped 5 bases, with 14 bases sitting between them. The CDR3 runs 15 residues. CDR3: CASSLGRERGYGYTF. CDR3 nucleotide sequence: TGTGCCAGCAGCTTAGGCAGGGAGAGGGGGTATGGCTACACCTTC.

The V gene is TRBV5-6, the J gene TRBJ2-7, with D possibly matching TRBD2 (7 bases). Germline CDR1 is SGHDT and CDR2 is YYEEEE. The CDR3 has 15 amino acids. With 6 bases removed from V and 4 bases from J, the gap between germline ends came to 20 bases. DNA of the CDR3: TGTGCCAGCACCCAGAGGGGGGGGATTCGTTACGAGCAGTACTTC. Its protein is CASTQRGGIRYEQYF.

The CDR3 loop is CASGLTPGLRSSGANVLTF. The CDR3 coding sequence is TGTGCTAGTGGTTTGACTCCGGGACTGAGAAGCTCTGGGGCCAACGTCCTGACTTTC. The chain recombines TRBV12-5 with TRBJ2-6; TRBD2 might be the D (6 bases). The germline V and J ends were trimmed by 2 bases and 0 bases, with 17 bases remaining between them. The CDR3 runs to 19 residues. Germline values: CDR1 LGHNT, CDR2 FRNRAP.

This clone was seen just once. This sequence joins TRBV6-6 and TRBJ2-3; 9 bases align to TRBD2. Germline loops: CDR1 MNHNY, CDR2 SVGAGI (reference sequence). V trimming: 8 bases; J trimming: 10 bases; junction bases outside the gene matches: 13. The CDR3 contains 14 residues. The CDR3 protein is CASEIAGADGAQYF. The CDR3 DNA reads as TGTGCCAGCGAAATAGCGGGGGCCGACGGGGCGCAGTATTTT.

This clone was observed a few times. V usage is TRBV5-4 and J usage is TRBJ2-3; possible D gene TRBD1, 5 bases. The CDR3 runs to 16 residues. V dropped 5 bases and J dropped 0 bases, with 16 bases sitting between them. Germline loops: CDR1 SGHNT, CDR2 YYREEE (reference sequence). DNA of the CDR3: TGTGCCAGCAGATTTGGTGGGGCACAGAGCACAGATACGCAGTATTTT. It translates to CASRFGGAQSTDTQYF.

This rearrangement joins TRBV5-4 to TRBJ2-7, with 10 bases identical to TRBD1. This CDR3 is 12 amino acids long. V lost 10 bases, J lost 6 bases, and 7 bases stayed unmatched. Germline loops: CDR1 SGHNT, CDR2 YYREEE (reference sequence). The CDR3 region has the DNA TGTGCCTACCGACAGGGGGCGATCGAGCAGTACTTC. As protein: CAYRQGAIEQYF.

The chain carries TRBV7-9 and TRBJ2-5; D perhaps matches TRBD1 (5 bases). The germline gives CDR1 SEHNR, CDR2 FQNEAQ (reference sequence). The CDR3 is made up of 13 amino acids. Trimming stripped 5 bases from V and 5 bases from J, with 12 bases between. The CDR3 sequence: CASSRGGYETQYF. In DNA, the CDR3 is TGTGCCAGCAGCAGGGGCGGTTATGAGACCCAGTACTTC.

V is TRBV9 and J is TRBJ1-1, with no clear D. In germline, CDR1 is SGDLS, CDR2 YYNGEE. The CDR3 is made up of 17 amino acids. V lost 0 bases and J 0 bases, leaving 15 bases between the germline ends. The CDR3 is CASSVGGQLLMNTEAFF. The CDR3 DNA reads as TGTGCCAGCAGCGTAGGAGGGCAGCTCTTAATGAACACTGAAGCTTTCTTT.

The rearrangement joins TRBV12-2 to TRBJ1-2; the DNA was not used to check the table's D call, TRBD1. TRBV12-2 counts as a pseudogene. The CDR3 runs 17 residues. CDR3 sequence reads: CASRFSSRDRATYGYTF. CDR3 in DNA: TGTGCAAGTCGCTTTAGTTCCAGGGACAGGGCCACCTATGGCTACACCTTC.

The chain carries TRBV18 and TRBJ1-6, with D unresolved. Germline CDR1 reads KGHSH; CDR2 reads LQKENI. The CDR3 is 16 residues long. Trimming pared 3 bases from V and 1 base from J, leaving 10 bases between. The CDR3 sequence: CASSPRAGSYNSPLHF. The CDR3 nucleotides are TGTGCCAGCTCACCTCGCGCGGGATCCTATAATTCACCCCTCCACTTT.

The V and J genes are TRBV7-6 and TRBJ2-3; 8 nucleotides match TRBD1. This CDR3 has 16 amino acids. The V segment lost 5 bases and the J segment 4 bases; nucleotides outside the gene matches: 11. The germline V gene encodes CDR1 SGHVS and CDR2 FNYEAQ. CDR3 in amino acids: CASSTSDRVTSDTQYF. The DNA for the CDR3 is TGTGCCAGCAGCACCTCGGACAGGGTTACATCAGATACGCAGTATTTT.

The chain uses TRBV11-1 and TRBJ1-3; no firm D call. This CDR3 spans 17 amino acids. Germline V gives CDR1 SGHAT, CDR2 FQDESV (reference sequence). V was cut by 1 base and J by 0 bases, with 13 bases left in between. The CDR3: CASSLGPSGISGNTIYF. CDR3 nucleotides: TGTGCCAGCAGCTTAGGTCCATCCGGGATCTCTGGAAACACCATATATTTT.

The chain couples TRBV19 to TRBJ1-4, with 10 bases that match TRBD1. Germline trimming cut 7 bases from V and 6 bases from J; bases unmatched to any gene: 8. CDR1 LNHDA and CDR2 SQIVND come from the germline V gene (reference sequence). The CDR3 has 15 amino acids. The CDR3 region is CASTILGTGDEKLFF. For the CDR3, the DNA is TGTGCCAGTACCATCCTCGGGACAGGGGATGAAAAACTGTTTTTT.

This chain links TRBV5-1 with TRBJ2-7; TRBD1 matches at 10 bases. CDR1 and CDR2 from the germline V gene are SGHRS and YFSETQ. Trimming at V came to 3 bases and at J to 7 bases, leaving 7 bases not matched to a gene. The CDR3 runs 14 residues. This CDR3 is CASSSGTGVSEQYF. CDR3 DNA sequence: TGCGCCAGCAGCTCCGGGACAGGGGTTTCGGAGCAGTACTTC. Combining the CDR3 with reference TRBV5-1 and TRBJ2-7 gives the whole variable domain KAGVTQTPRYLIKTRGQQVTLSCSPISGHRSVSWYQQTPGQGLQFLFEYFSETQRNKGNFPGRFSGRQFSNSRSEMNVSTLELGDSALYLCASSSGTGVSEQYFGPGTRLTVT.

A single count supports this clone. The chain combines TRBV7-8 with TRBJ2-3; TRBD2 matches at 7 bases. The CDR3 length is 14 residues. Germline V lookup: CDR1 SGHVS, CDR2 FQNEAQ. Germline trimming cut 6 bases from V and 5 bases from J; bases unmatched to any gene: 8. DNA of the CDR3: TGTGCCAGCAGTAAATGGAGCGGGGAAGATACGCAGTATTTT. It translates to CASSKWSGEDTQYF. The full variable domain, rest sourced from reference TRBV7-8 and TRBJ2-3, is GAGVSQSPRYKVAKRGQDVALRCDPISGHVSLFWYQQALGQGPEFLTYFQNEAQLDKSGLPSDRFFAERPEGSVSTLKIQRTQQEDSAVYLCASSKWSGEDTQYFGPGTRLTVL.

This chain uses TRBV14 with TRBJ1-3; tentatively, D is TRBD1 (6 bases). This CDR3 comprises 16 residues. From germline, CDR1 is SGHDN and CDR2 FVKESK. V was shortened by 1 base and J by 3 bases, with 13 bases between the two germline ends. CDR3 in amino acids: CASSQALGQFGNTIYF. The CDR3 DNA reads as TGTGCCAGCAGCCAAGCCTTAGGACAGTTTGGAAACACCATATATTTT.

The chain has TRBV9 and TRBJ2-7, with 7 bases identical to TRBD1. The CDR3 totals 15 residues. CDR1 is SGDLS and CDR2 is YYNGEE in the germline V gene. Trimming took 3 bases from V and 1 from J; bases not matched to a gene: 7. DNA of the CDR3: TGTGCCAGCAGCGAGCGGACAGGCGGTTCCTACGAGCAGTACTTC. Encoded protein: CASSERTGGSYEQYF.